What follows are 25 T cell receptor beta chains derived from one specimen sequenced in a study of blood T cell repertoires in COVID-19. The table came from immunoSEQ multiplex PCR; TCRdb's copy has only in-frame clones and leaves some out. This table holds roughly 300,000 clones, approximately 90% found once. Sequencing was carried out using peripheral blood. The receptors stem from a woman younger than 45 with COVID-19, enrolled during active disease.

The chain links TRBV14 to TRBJ1-1; no definite D call. Trimming removed 0 bases at V and 0 bases at J, with 14 bases between. Germline CDR1 is SGHDN and CDR2 is FVKESK. The CDR3 has 17 amino acids. CDR3 coding DNA: TGTGCCAGCAGCCAAGAATGGTTTGACATTCTGAACACTGAAGCTTTCTTT. Protein sequence: CASSQEWFDILNTEAFF.

V is TRBV11-1 and J is TRBJ1-1; TRBD1 matches 9 bases. The CDR3 runs to 16 residues. The V segment lost 1 base and the J segment 5 bases; nucleotides outside the gene matches: 8. Germline assignment: CDR1 SGHAT and CDR2 FQDESV (reference sequence). The CDR3 coding sequence is TGTGCCAGCAGCTTAGGATTCGGGACAGGGATTACTGAAGCTTTCTTT. It codes for CASSLGFGTGITEAFF.

The chain joins TRBV28 to TRBJ2-7, with D possibly being TRBD2 (7 bases). Per germline, CDR1 MDHEN and CDR2 SYDVKM. Trimming removed 6 bases at V and 0 bases at J, with 15 bases between. The CDR3 has 15 residues. CDR3 protein: CASRVDRTSSYEQYF. DNA of the CDR3: TGTGCCAGCAGGGTCGACAGGACTAGCTCCTACGAGCAGTACTTC. Complete variable domain (other parts from reference TRBV28 and TRBJ2-7): DVKVTQSSRYLVKRTGEKVFLECVQDMDHENMFWYRQDPGLGLRLIYFSYDVKMKEKGDIPEGYSVSREKKERFSLILESASTNQTSMYLCASRVDRTSSYEQYFGPGTRLTVT.

The chain links TRBV9 to TRBJ2-7; the match to TRBD1 covers 9 bases. J was trimmed by 6 bases and V by 0 bases; bases with no gene match: 4. Looked up from germline, CDR1 is SGDLS and CDR2 is YYNGEE. The CDR3 spans 14 residues. Written as DNA, the CDR3 is TGTGCCAGCAGCGTAGGGGGACAGGGTGCCGAGCAGTACTTC. Protein product: CASSVGGQGAEQYF. Full variable domain (outside the CDR3, taken from reference TRBV9 and TRBJ2-7): DSGVTQTPKHLITATGQRVTLRCSPRSGDLSVYWYQQSLDQGLQFLIQYYNGEERAKGNILERFSAQQFPDLHSELNLSSLELGDSALYFCASSVGGQGAEQYFGPGTRLTVT.

V gene TRBV7-9 combines with J gene TRBJ1-1, with D maybe TRBD1 (5 bases). The CDR3 contains 13 residues. Trimming removed 5 bases from V and 11 bases from J, with 18 bases in between. CDR1 and CDR2 from the germline V gene are SEHNR and FQNEAQ (reference sequence). CDR3 amino acids: CASSLKPDTFAFF. In nucleotides, the CDR3 is TGTGCCAGCAGCCTTAAGCCGGACACCTTCGCTTTCTTT.

This chain uses TRBV27 with TRBJ2-5; 7 bases agree with TRBD1. CDR1 is MNHEY, CDR2 SMNVEV, per germline (reference sequence). Trimming cost V 4 bases and J 5 bases; bases outside gene matches: 10. CDR3 size: 15 residues. The CDR3, as DNA: TGTGCCAGCAGTTCCCGGACAGGAGGTTGGGAGACCCAGTACTTC. It yields the protein CASSSRTGGWETQYF.

The rearrangement links TRBV28 to TRBJ1-5; D is undetermined. The length of the CDR3 is 15 residues. The germline CDR1 and CDR2 sequences are MDHEN and SYDVKM. Trimming removed 5 bases at V and 2 bases at J, with 13 bases between. CDR3 sequence (DNA): TGTGCCAGCAGTCCCCCTGGAGAGGGCAATCAGCCCCAGCATTTT. Translation gives CASSPPGEGNQPQHF.

The CDR3 DNA reads as TGTGCCAGCAGTTACGGACTTGAAGAGACCCAGTACTTC. Protein sequence: CASSYGLEETQYF. The chain joins TRBV6-5 to TRBJ2-5; possible D gene TRBD2, 5 bases. The germline CDR1 and CDR2 sequences are MNHEY and SVGAGI. V was clipped by 2 bases and J by 3 bases, with 7 bases between them. This CDR3 comprises 13 residues.

This chain uses TRBV28 with TRBJ1-5, with TRBD1 identical over 10 bases. The CDR3 has 15 amino acids. The trim removed 6 bases at V and 7 bases at J, leaving 9 bases unmatched. Germline CDR1 is MDHEN and CDR2 is SYDVKM. The chain's CDR3 is CASSPGQGGRQPQHF. In DNA form, the CDR3 reads TGTGCCAGCAGCCCAGGACAGGGGGGGCGGCAGCCCCAGCATTTT.

The V call is TRBV11-2, the J call TRBJ2-3, with 13 positions matching TRBD2. Per the germline V gene, CDR1 is SGHAT and CDR2 is FQNNGV. V was pared by 5 bases and J by 3 bases, with 5 bases of the junction left unmatched. There are 16 residues in the CDR3. CDR3: CASSGGTSGITDTQYF. The CDR3 nucleotides are TGTGCCAGCAGCGGGGGGACTAGCGGGATTACAGATACGCAGTATTTT.

The rearrangement links TRBV5-6 to TRBJ2-1; TRBD1 is a possible D gene (5 bases). The CDR3 is made up of 11 amino acids. The germline V gene has CDR1 SGHDT and CDR2 YYEEEE. Trimming removed 6 bases from V and 10 bases from J, with 11 bases in between. In nucleotides, the CDR3 is TGTGCCAGCAAAGGGGTAGGAGAGCAGTTCTTC. Translating gives CASKGVGEQFF.

The V and J genes are TRBV14 and TRBJ2-7; 8 bases fit TRBD2. Germline values: CDR1 SGHDN, CDR2 FVKESK. After removal of 1 base from V and 4 bases from J, the junction contained 9 bases not matched to a gene. The CDR3 covers 16 residues. CDR3 nucleotides: TGTGCCAGCAGCCAAGGGCCGAGCGGGAGTGAGTACGAGCAGTACTTC. Protein sequence: CASSQGPSGSEYEQYF.

The chain carries TRBV6-4 and TRBJ1-5; no clear D gene. The V end lost 8 bases, the J end lost 4 bases, and 12 bases lay between the germline ends. The CDR3 has 13 residues. Per the germline V gene, CDR1 is MRHNA and CDR2 is SNTAGT. CDR3: CASATGSNQPQHF. Here the CDR3 DNA reads TGTGCCAGCGCCACGGGATCAAATCAGCCCCAGCATTTT.

This clone was seen once. This chain joins TRBV25-1 and TRBJ2-1; the D gene is possibly TRBD2 (6 bases). This CDR3 has 14 amino acids. V was cut by 6 bases and J by 7 bases, with 16 bases left in between. Germline values: CDR1 MGHDK, CDR2 SYGVNS. The CDR3 coding sequence is TGTGCCAGCAGCAAACTAGCCCGAGAGAATGAGCAGTTCTTC. Translating gives CASSKLARENEQFF.

This chain connects TRBV6-6 to TRBJ2-7; tentative D call: TRBD1 (5 bases). CDR3 size: 15 residues. Trimming took 7 bases from V and 2 from J, leaving 18 bases between them. Germline V CDR1 and CDR2: MNHNY, SVGAGI (reference sequence). The CDR3: CASTSRTAGTYEQYF. The CDR3 DNA reads as TGTGCCAGCACCTCCCGAACGGCAGGGACCTACGAGCAGTACTTC.

V gene TRBV5-4 combines with J gene TRBJ1-2; D might be TRBD1 (5 bases). Per germline, CDR1 SGHNT and CDR2 YYREEE (reference sequence). V lost 3 bases and J 4 bases, leaving 19 bases between the germline ends. The CDR3 loop spans 16 amino acids. The CDR3 bases are TGTGCCAGCAGCTCACCTGGGGTCTCGGGGGGCTATGGCTACACCTTC. It encodes CASSSPGVSGGYGYTF.

V usage is TRBV6-1 and J usage is TRBJ1-2; D may be TRBD1 (5 bases). CDR3 length equals 14 residues. Trimming took 1 base from V and 3 from J, leaving 9 bases between them. CDR1 is MNHNS, CDR2 SASEGT, per germline. Written as DNA, the CDR3 is TGTGCCAGCAGTGAAGAGCGCAGGGACTATGGCTACACCTTC. Protein product: CASSEERRDYGYTF.

This clone was seen once. The rearrangement joins TRBV6-2 or TRBV6-3 to TRBJ2-7; D possibly corresponds to TRBD1 (5 bases). There are 12 residues in the CDR3. V was trimmed by 5 bases and J by 3 bases, leaving 8 bases between them. Germline CDR1 reads MNHEY; CDR2 reads SVGEGT. CDR3 DNA sequence: TGTGCCAGCAGTCCACAGGACTACGAGCAGTACTTC. Amino acid sequence: CASSPQDYEQYF.

The DNA of the CDR3 is TGCGCCAGCAGCCAAGTAGTTGGAAACACCATATATTTT. Its protein is CASSQVVGNTIYF. The chain links TRBV4-1 to TRBJ1-3; the D is unclear. With 1 base removed from V and 3 bases from J, the gap between germline ends came to 4 bases. This CDR3 contains 13 residues. The germline V gene has CDR1 MGHRA and CDR2 YSYEKL.

This clone was seen only a few times. This chain links TRBV5-6 with TRBJ2-5, with TRBD2 matching over 12 bases. The germline gives CDR1 SGHDT, CDR2 YYEEEE. J lost 3 bases, V lost 4 bases, and 4 bases had no gene match. CDR3 size: 15 residues. The CDR3 coding sequence is TGTGCCAGCAGCCGACTAGCGGGAGTAAAAGAGACCCAGTACTTC. It encodes CASSRLAGVKETQYF.

The chain joins TRBV11-2 to TRBJ2-6, with 8 bases identical to TRBD1. This CDR3 has 19 amino acids. The junction had 11 bases not matched to a gene; V was cut back by 4 bases and J by 0 bases. Germline V CDR1 and CDR2: SGHAT, FQNNGV. This CDR3 reads CASSSRTGIGISGANVLTF. The CDR3 region has the DNA TGTGCCAGCAGCTCAAGGACAGGGATAGGGATCTCTGGGGCCAACGTCCTGACTTTC.

V usage is TRBV5-1 and J usage is TRBJ2-2, with D tentatively TRBD1 (5 bases). This CDR3 has 13 amino acids. The germline V and J ends were trimmed by 4 bases and 6 bases, with 10 bases remaining between them. CDR1 is SGHRS, CDR2 YFSETQ, per germline. In DNA, the CDR3 is TGCGCCAGCAGCAGGGGCAGGGCCGGGGAGCTGTTTTTT. It yields the protein CASSRGRAGELFF.

The chain employs TRBV6-5 and TRBJ1-1; D gene ambiguous. This CDR3 is 13 amino acids long. In germline, CDR1 is MNHEY, CDR2 SVGAGI. The germline V and J ends were trimmed by 11 bases and 0 bases, with 13 bases remaining between them. This chain's CDR3 is CAVGASMNTEAFF. CDR3 in DNA: TGTGCCGTGGGCGCCTCCATGAACACTGAAGCTTTCTTT.

This chain links TRBV7-3 with TRBJ2-7, with 11 nucleotides matching TRBD1. V shed 3 bases, J shed 3 bases, and the junction held 4 bases outside the gene matches. Germline V gene data show CDR1 as SGHTA and CDR2 as FQGTGA. This CDR3 spans 15 amino acids. The CDR3 DNA follows: TGTGCCAGCAGCTTTTCCGGGACAGGGGGCTACGAGCAGTACTTC. It yields the protein CASSFSGTGGYEQYF.

The chain is built from TRBV7-5 and TRBJ2-5; TRBD2 is the table's D call and was not checked against the DNA. TRBV7-5 is described as a pseudogene. The CDR3 has 13 residues. In DNA, the CDR3 is TGTGCCAGAAGCGTCCCGGGACAAGAGACCCAGTACTTC. Amino acid sequence: CARSVPGQETQYF.